One and the same sample provided the 13 T cell receptor beta chains below, sequenced in a study of beta chain features in type 1 diabetes. What was sequenced were expressed TCRB transcripts, since all of the isolated RNA had been reverse transcribed. Measured with immunoSEQ multiplex PCR; TCRdb has only the in-frame clones, and not every one. In the table there are around 310,000 clones, approximately 9.9% of which are singletons. Specimen: naive CD4+ T cells from blood. The receptors derive from a woman in her 30s in good health.

This chain joins TRBV5-6 and TRBJ2-1, with TRBD1 matching over 7 bases. This CDR3 is built from 16 residues. The germline CDR1 and CDR2 sequences are SGHDT and YYEEEE. V dropped 0 bases and J dropped 4; count of bases not matched to a gene: 7. The DNA for the CDR3 is TGTGCCAGCAGCTTGGCCGGGACAGAGAGTTACAATGAGCAGTTCTTC. This gives the protein CASSLAGTESYNEQFF.

In its sample, this clone was seen a few times. The chain is built from TRBV7-8 and TRBJ1-1; TRBD1 aligns across 9 bases. Germline V gene sequence: CDR1 SGHVS, CDR2 FQNEAQ. The CDR3 runs 16 residues. With V trimmed by 3 bases and J by 5 bases, 10 bases remained unmatched. The CDR3 region is CASSFRTGVLGTEAFF. CDR3 DNA sequence: TGTGCCAGCAGCTTTCGGACAGGGGTTTTGGGAACTGAAGCTTTCTTT.

This clone was observed a handful of times. This chain connects TRBV7-2 to TRBJ2-1; 7 nucleotides agree with TRBD2. The CDR3 is 15 residues long. V was pared by 5 bases and J by 5 bases, with 9 bases of the junction left unmatched. The germline CDR1 and CDR2 sequences are SGHTA and FQGNSA. The CDR3 loop reads CASSPWGLTNNEQFF. The CDR3 region has the DNA TGTGCCAGCAGCCCCTGGGGACTAACCAACAATGAGCAGTTCTTC.

In its sample, this clone was seen a few times. The chain has TRBV27 and TRBJ1-1, with 9 positions matching TRBD1. This CDR3 contains 14 residues. Germline V gene data show CDR1 as MNHEY and CDR2 as SMNVEV (reference sequence). Losses at the gene ends were 2 bases for V and 4 bases for J; bases not matched to a gene: 2. CDR3 region: CASSLLQGATEAFF. CDR3 DNA: TGTGCCAGCAGTTTACTACAGGGGGCCACTGAAGCTTTCTTT.

V is TRBV30 and J is TRBJ2-3, with 7 nucleotides matching TRBD2. Per the germline V gene, CDR1 is GTSNPN and CDR2 is SVGIG (reference sequence). The junction had 5 bases not matched to a gene; V was cut back by 1 base and J by 7 bases. This CDR3 spans 13 amino acids. The CDR3 sequence is CAWSGREGNTQYF. CDR3 DNA: TGTGCCTGGAGTGGTAGGGAGGGAAATACGCAGTATTTT. Full variable domain (missing parts from reference TRBV30 and TRBJ2-3): SQTIHQWPATLVQPVGSPLSLECTVEGTSNPNLYWYRQAAGRGLQLLFYSVGIGQISSEVPQNLSASRPQDRQFILSSKKLLLSDSGFYLCAWSGREGNTQYFGPGTRLTVL.

This clone was counted a few times. Other DNA sequences in the sample encode the same CDR3. The V and J genes are TRBV30 and TRBJ1-1; 7 nucleotides align to TRBD1. The V segment lost 3 bases and the J segment 3 bases; nucleotides outside the gene matches: 4. This CDR3 region has 13 residues. CDR1 and CDR2 from the germline V gene are GTSNPN and SVGIG (reference sequence). CDR3 sequence: CAWSRQGDTEAFF. The CDR3, as DNA: TGTGCCTGGAGCAGACAGGGTGACACTGAAGCTTTCTTT.

This clone was seen a few times. The chain links TRBV19 to TRBJ2-5; D call uncertain. V was clipped by 2 bases and J by 4 bases, with 14 bases between them. CDR3 length: 15 residues. The germline gives CDR1 LNHDA, CDR2 SQIVND (reference sequence). The CDR3 region is CASSITVGQRETQYF. CDR3 bases: TGTGCCAGTAGTATAACCGTGGGCCAAAGAGAGACCCAGTACTTC.

The rearrangement joins TRBV5-1 to TRBJ1-1; D call uncertain. The CDR3 is 15 amino acids. V was cut by 0 bases and J by 3 bases, with 12 bases left in between. Germline V gene lookup returns CDR1 SGHRS and CDR2 YFSETQ. This CDR3 reads CASSLASVGYTEAFF. In nucleotides, the CDR3 is TGCGCCAGCAGCTTGGCCTCCGTCGGGTACACTGAAGCTTTCTTT.

This sequence joins TRBV7-2 and TRBJ2-7; tentatively, D is TRBD1 (6 bases). Trimming removed 2 bases from V and 0 bases from J, with 8 bases in between. CDR3 length: 14 residues. CDR1 and CDR2 (germline): SGHTA, FQGNSA. This CDR3 reads CASSLPGHSYEQYF. Here the CDR3 DNA reads TGTGCCAGCAGCTTACCGGGACACTCCTACGAGCAGTACTTC.

This clone was counted a few times. The chain joins TRBV27 to TRBJ1-5; D is ambiguous. The CDR3 loop spans 15 amino acids. Deletions cut 0 bases from V and 7 bases from J, with 13 bases between. The germline CDR1 and CDR2 sequences are MNHEY and SMNVEV (reference sequence). The CDR3 here is CASSLSPVQRQPQHF. The CDR3 coding sequence is TGTGCCAGCAGTTTATCCCCCGTTCAGAGGCAGCCCCAGCATTTT.

The chain recombines TRBV5-4 with TRBJ1-1, with TRBD1 matching 8 bases. V dropped 4 bases and J dropped 1; count of bases not matched to a gene: 6. Germline V CDR1 and CDR2: SGHNT, YYREEE (reference sequence). The CDR3 is 15 amino acids. Here the CDR3 DNA reads TGTGCCAGCAGCCGCATACAGGGGGGGAACACTGAAGCTTTCTTT. Amino acids: CASSRIQGGNTEAFF.

The table lists this clone with a few counts. The chain recombines TRBV25-1 with TRBJ2-2, with TRBD1 matching 10 bases. The CDR3 has 16 amino acids. Germline V lookup: CDR1 MGHDK, CDR2 SYGVNS. Germline trimming cut 6 bases from V and 4 bases from J; bases unmatched to any gene: 8. Here the CDR3 DNA reads TGTGCCAGCAGCGACCCGGGACAGGGGATCACCGGGGAGCTGTTTTTT. Translated: CASSDPGQGITGELFF.

The CDR3: CASSSYQGISYNEQFF. The CDR3 bases are TGTGCCAGCAGTTCCTACCAGGGGATCTCCTACAATGAGCAGTTCTTC. The chain is built from TRBV28 and TRBJ2-1, with D tentatively TRBD1 (6 bases). CDR1 is MDHEN and CDR2 is SYDVKM in the germline V gene. The germline V and J ends were trimmed by 4 bases and 0 bases, with 13 bases remaining between them. The CDR3 contains 16 residues.